This record covers a single TCR beta chain. What it binds is not known. This record comes from a study of STAT3 mutations in large granular lymphocyte leukemia. Study summary: Canonical activating STAT3 mutations were detected in roughly half of the longitudinally sequenced T-LGLL patients. Study-wide points: Every T-LGLL patient had at least one immunodominant TCRbeta clonotype. Treatment regimens differed across patients between samplings. Clonal expansion was inferred from other time points because no sample existed at each clone's first appearance.

The assay was immunoSEQ multiplex PCR, and TCRdb's table has in-frame clones only and misses some. The top ten clones hold 40% to 55% of a sample with 15,000 to 20,000 clones, around 93% of them seen once. This CDR3 comprises 15 residues. V shed 2 bases and J 8 bases; nucleotides not matched to a gene: 8. Germline V gene lookup returns CDR1 KGHSH and CDR2 LQKENI. Material for sequencing was peripheral blood mononuclear cells. The chain joins TRBV18 to TRBJ2-1; TRBD2 matches 8 bases. The receptor was isolated from a man aged 55-75 years with T-cell large granular lymphocyte leukemia. Some clones in this sample may be carry-over from other donors' samples. This CDR3 reads CASSPVDGRGDEQFF. In DNA, the CDR3 is TGTGCCAGCTCACCAGTCGACGGGAGGGGGGATGAGCAGTTCTTC.